The T cell receptor (beta chain) under discussion was sequenced for a study of early T cells in non-severe SARS-CoV-2 infection. About this clonotype itself: Its antigen is not identified. A single base separates this from a much larger clone, so it may be a read error.

Individual cDNA molecules carried attached unique molecular identifiers. TCRdb ran MiXCR on the 5' RACE reads and lists one entry per CDR3 protein. The table includes 30,000 or so distinct CDR3 sequences, roughly 5.8% detected once. Study-wide results and limits: Database matching using VDJdb favored anti-spike CD8 responses, with private and CD4 specificities left missing.

This CDR3 region has 16 residues. CDR1 is SGDLS, CDR2 YYNGEE, per germline. This chain joins TRBV9 and TRBJ2-1; TRBD2 agrees at 11 bases. The sequenced sample was whole blood. The receptor comes from an adult who was a healthcare worker with PCR-confirmed SARS-CoV-2 infection or an uninfected control (not recorded which). CDR3 protein: CAISSTGTSGYNEQFF. The CDR3 DNA follows: TGTGCCATCAGCTCAACCGGGACTAGCGGCTACAATGAGCAGTTCTTC. The full variable domain, its missing parts supplied by reference TRBV9 and TRBJ2-1, is DSGVTQTPKHLITATGQRVTLRCSPRSGDLSVYWYQQSLDQGLQFLIQYYNGEERAKGNILERFSAQQFPDLHSELNLSSLELGDSALYFCAISSTGTSGYNEQFFGPGTRLTVL.